This T cell receptor beta chain was recovered during a study of early T cells in non-severe SARS-CoV-2 infection (dated by TCRdb to about 2021). Concerning the study at large: Because TCR sequencing relied on bulk RNA taken from unsorted whole blood, pairing of alpha and beta chains was not possible.

The library was generated by 5' RACE. The sequencer listed for this sample is NextSeq 500. In the TCR library protocol, unique molecular identifiers were attached to individual cDNA molecules to correct for PCR bias and sequencing error. Both TCR alpha and beta chains were sequenced, and tight co-correlation was observed between alpha and beta sequence abundances in each sample. Concerning the study's data processing: Decombinator V4 was used to perform V gene, J gene and CDR3 annotation of TCR sequences. Expanded TCRs were defined as changing significantly between any two time points under a Poisson model with p below 0.0001. TCR abundances were normalised to the total number of TCRs sequenced per sample and expressed as counts per million. MAIT TCRs were defined by TRAV1-2 paired with TRAJ12, TRAJ20 or TRAJ33, and iNKT TCRs by TRAV10 paired with TRAJ18. VDJdb, accessed 1 November 2021, was searched for CMV, EBV and SARS-CoV-2 annotated TCRs, with TCRs annotated for multiple antigens excluded. The public reads were reprocessed in TCRdb via fastp at Q25 and MiXCR, keeping in-frame beta chains. Rows matching on CDR3 protein sequence are summarized as one entry with the most common DNA and genes. TCRdb, rather than the study authors, made the V and J calls. For this sample the table gives 50,000 to 60,000 distinct CDR3 sequences, of which about a tenth were detected only once. The ten largest clones capture less than 25% of the sample.

Concerning this clonotype itself: Its antigen is unknown. Base qualities are not at hand, and no much larger clone is one base apart.

Overall study outcomes, separate from this receptor: VDJdb matching was skewed toward anti-spike CD8 responses and likely underestimated virus-specific expansions, missing private and CD4 specificities.

This was a case-control study nested in a cohort of healthcare workers in London, UK, who had nasopharyngeal swab PCR tests and blood samples taken every week. Healthcare workers were recruited during the week of the UK lockdown, between 23 and 31 March 2020, and followed weekly for up to 16 weeks. Clipping removes 4 bases from V and 3 bases from J, with 10 as the unmatched junction base count. Reading the germline V gene gives CDR1 SGHRS and CDR2 YFSETQ. The CDR3 starts with the cysteine, ends with the phenylalanine, and has 18 residues. The sequence is cut down to CDR3 DNA, 54 bases in frame from base 1.

This TCR derives from an adult who was a healthcare worker with PCR-confirmed SARS-CoV-2 infection or an uninfected control (not recorded which). Rearrangement joined TRBV5-1 to TRBJ2-5, with TRBD2 identical over 15 junction bases. The specimen was whole blood. The DNA reads as follows: TGCGCCAGCAGCACCGGGACTAGCGGGGGGACAGCCAAAGAGACCCAGTACTTC. Its protein reads: CASSTGTSGGTAKETQYF.